This TCR beta chain originates from a study of brain T cells in children with intractable seizures. CDR3 length equals 13 residues. V was pared by 2 bases and J by 3 bases, with 4 bases between. CDR1 and CDR2 (germline): MNHEY, SMNVEV (reference sequence). As regards this clone: Antigen specificity is unknown.

Produced via immunoSEQ multiplex PCR; TCRdb's table is partial and in-frame only. In the table there are about 350,000 clones, 93% of which are singletons. Documented time point: blood from clinic visit 5 months post-surgery; TSC patient then seizure free. Sequencing was limited to surgery cases with top T cell transcript signatures in brain tissue. Before surgery, patients took at least one anti-epileptic drug. General study results and limits: Pre-surgery blood may have been undersampled, hiding some clones. Patients' HCMV serostatus was unknown; virus specificity rests on CDR3 similarity alone.

This sample comprised peripheral blood, obtained approximately 5 months after surgery. The V gene is TRBV27, the J gene TRBJ2-2; D gene ambiguous. This receptor was obtained from a boy under three years old with tuberous sclerosis and intractable seizures. Here the CDR3 DNA reads TGTGCCAGCAGTTTAGGGTACACCGGGGAGCTGTTTTTT. Amino acids: CASSLGYTGELFF.